This T cell receptor beta chain was recovered during a study of post-analysis software for immune sequencing data. About this clonotype: The antigen remains undetermined.

General observations from the study: TRBV5-6, TRBV5-1 and TRBV20-1 were among four or five TRBV segments more frequent in patients than controls. F measure clustering grouped samples strongly by preparation batch. Patients with multiple sclerosis recorded significantly lower normalized Chao1 diversity than controls, the study found.

V was pared by 5 bases and J by 0 bases, with 11 bases between. Germline lookup yields CDR1 SGHTA and CDR2 FQGNSA. This CDR3 is built from 14 residues. Sequencing libraries made from TCR beta cDNA carried unique molecular identifiers. TCRdb called the PCR reads again in MiXCR, with one record for every CDR3 protein. The sample yields under 200,000 distinct CDR3 sequences, roughly 40% seen once. The sequencing here drew on blood, taken after autologous hematopoietic stem cell transplantation. The genes are TRBV7-2 and TRBJ2-7, with a tentative D call TRBD1 (5 bases). This clonotype was obtained from a girl between 10 and 17 years old with multiple sclerosis. This CDR3 is CASSVLGHSYEQYF. CDR3 coding DNA: TGTGCCAGCAGCGTACTGGGGCACTCCTACGAGCAGTACTTC.